These T cell receptor beta chains were read from a single sample in a study of cytomegalovirus exposure and HLA in healthy donors. Clones were sequenced by immunoSEQ multiplex PCR, and TCRdb holds only the in-frame ones, with some missing. The sample shows 130,000 or so clones, 82% of them seen only once. Sample: PBMCs. The receptors stem from a man aged 18 to 30 in good health and CMV-seropositive. Both conserved end residues are part of each CDR3. D genes are given only for firm matches. The listing skips clone size in some rows; elsewhere it reads once, few, many or a size class.

clone_size: NA; v_call: TRBV7-9; j_call: TRBJ2-1; d_call: TRBD2; cdr3_aa: CASSLGAGGLNEQFF; cdr3_nt: TGTGCCAGCAGCTTAGGAGCGGGAGGGCTAAATGAGCAGTTCTTC
clone_size: NA; v_call: TRBV2; j_call: TRBJ2-3; d_call: TRBD2; cdr3_aa: CASRTLGLAGTDTQYF; cdr3_nt: TGTGCCAGCAGGACCTTGGGACTAGCGGGAACAGATACGCAGTATTTT
clone_size: NA; v_call: TRBV27; j_call: TRBJ1-6; d_call: TRBD1; cdr3_aa: CASSQDRGNSPLHF; cdr3_nt: TGTGCCAGCAGTCAGGACAGGGGAAATTCACCCCTCCACTTT
clone_size: NA; v_call: TRBV4-1; j_call: TRBJ2-5; d_call: TRBD2; cdr3_aa: CASSQLLAGGLYQETQYF; cdr3_nt: TGCGCCAGCAGCCAACTACTAGCGGGAGGCCTGTACCAAGAGACCCAGTACTTC
clone_size: NA; v_call: TRBV7-2; j_call: TRBJ2-3; d_call: TRBD2; cdr3_aa: CASSSSGLAGPSTDTQYF; cdr3_nt: TGTGCCAGCAGCTCCTCTGGGCTAGCGGGACCTAGCACAGATACGCAGTATTTT
clone_size: NA; v_call: TRBV6-1; j_call: TRBJ1-1; d_call: NA; cdr3_aa: CASKTGSTEAFF; cdr3_nt: TGTGCCAGCAAAACAGGGTCCACTGAAGCTTTCTTT
clone_size: NA; v_call: TRBV5-1; j_call: TRBJ2-5; d_call: TRBD1; cdr3_aa: CASSLEGWPGGIQETQYF; cdr3_nt: TGCGCCAGCAGCTTGGAAGGGTGGCCAGGGGGAATCCAAGAGACCCAGTACTTC
clone_size: NA; v_call: TRBV7-9; j_call: TRBJ2-7; d_call: TRBD1; cdr3_aa: CASSSTGEISYEQYF; cdr3_nt: TGTGCCAGCAGTTCCACAGGGGAGATCTCCTACGAGCAGTACTTC
clone_size: NA; v_call: TRBV7-9; j_call: TRBJ2-3; d_call: TRBD1; cdr3_aa: CASSLADRGVDTQYF; cdr3_nt: TGTGCCAGCAGCTTAGCAGACAGGGGCGTAGATACGCAGTATTTT
clone_size: NA; v_call: TRBV9; j_call: TRBJ2-7; d_call: NA; cdr3_aa: CASSVVRGYSYEQYF; cdr3_nt: TGTGCCAGCAGCGTAGTCCGGGGTTACTCCTACGAGCAGTACTTC
clone_size: few; v_call: TRBV10-2; j_call: TRBJ1-1; d_call: NA; cdr3_aa: CASSVQGRVTEAFF; cdr3_nt: TGCGCCAGCAGTGTTCAGGGTAGAGTCACTGAAGCTTTCTTT
clone_size: NA; v_call: TRBV7-9; j_call: TRBJ2-1; d_call: TRBD2; cdr3_aa: CASSLGLAGAHEQFF; cdr3_nt: TGTGCCAGCAGCTTAGGGCTAGCGGGAGCCCATGAGCAGTTCTTC
clone_size: NA; v_call: TRBV27; j_call: TRBJ2-7; d_call: NA; cdr3_aa: CASGLEDEQYF; cdr3_nt: TGTGCCAGCGGGTTGGAGGACGAGCAGTACTTC
clone_size: NA; v_call: TRBV21-1; j_call: TRBJ2-2; d_call: NA; cdr3_aa: CAREGTGELFF; cdr3_nt: TGTGCCAGGGAGGGGACCGGGGAGCTGTTTTTT
clone_size: few; v_call: TRBV5-1; j_call: TRBJ2-3; d_call: NA; cdr3_aa: CASSLFVSGTSTDTQYF; cdr3_nt: TGCGCCAGCAGCTTGTTCGTATCCGGGACTAGCACAGATACGCAGTATTTT
clone_size: NA; v_call: TRBV6-5; j_call: TRBJ1-3; d_call: TRBD1; cdr3_aa: CASRTGTVGNTIYF; cdr3_nt: TGTGCCAGCAGGACCGGGACAGTTGGAAACACCATATATTTT
clone_size: few; v_call: TRBV21-1; j_call: TRBJ1-5; d_call: NA; cdr3_aa: CASSKRGGLRSNQPQHF; cdr3_nt: TGTGCCAGCAGCAAAAGGGGGGGACTGAGAAGCAATCAGCCCCAGCATTTT
clone_size: NA; v_call: TRBV29-1; j_call: TRBJ2-7; d_call: TRBD2; cdr3_aa: CSVITLAGGYEQYF; cdr3_nt: TGCAGCGTAATTACACTAGCGGGAGGGTACGAGCAGTACTTC
clone_size: NA; v_call: TRBV27; j_call: TRBJ2-3; d_call: TRBD2; cdr3_aa: CASSFRGADTQYF; cdr3_nt: TGTGCCAGCAGTTTTCGGGGGGCAGATACGCAGTATTTT
clone_size: NA; v_call: TRBV9; j_call: TRBJ1-1; d_call: TRBD1; cdr3_aa: CASRQYQTGVTEAFF; cdr3_nt: TGTGCCAGCAGACAATACCAAACAGGGGTAACTGAAGCTTTCTTT
clone_size: NA; v_call: TRBV28; j_call: TRBJ1-5; d_call: NA; cdr3_aa: CASSTGSQSNQPQHF; cdr3_nt: TGTGCCAGCAGTACAGGTTCTCAAAGCAATCAGCCCCAGCATTTT
clone_size: NA; v_call: TRBV4-2; j_call: TRBJ1-5; d_call: TRBD1; cdr3_aa: CASKDREDSNQPQHF; cdr3_nt: TGTGCCAGCAAGGACAGGGAGGATAGCAATCAGCCCCAGCATTTT
clone_size: NA; v_call: TRBV7-6; j_call: TRBJ2-3; d_call: TRBD2; cdr3_aa: CASSLAKGVAGDGDTQYF; cdr3_nt: TGTGCCAGCAGCTTAGCAAAGGGGGTAGCGGGAGATGGAGATACGCAGTATTTT
clone_size: once; v_call: TRBV7-2; j_call: TRBJ1-5; d_call: NA; cdr3_aa: CASSLQGRDQPQHF; cdr3_nt: TGTGCCAGCAGCCTACAGGGTAGGGATCAGCCCCAGCATTTT
clone_size: NA; v_call: TRBV18; j_call: TRBJ2-1; d_call: TRBD1; cdr3_aa: CASSPATPGTGSGDEQFF; cdr3_nt: TGTGCCAGCTCACCAGCGACTCCCGGGACAGGGAGTGGTGATGAGCAGTTCTTC
clone_size: NA; v_call: TRBV29-1; j_call: TRBJ2-3; d_call: NA; cdr3_aa: CSGGQITDTQYF; cdr3_nt: TGCAGCGGGGGACAAATTACAGATACGCAGTATTTT
clone_size: NA; v_call: TRBV6-5; j_call: TRBJ1-4; d_call: NA; cdr3_aa: CASSYGRGSEKLFF; cdr3_nt: TGTGCCAGCAGTTACGGCAGGGGAAGCGAAAAACTGTTTTTT
clone_size: NA; v_call: TRBV14; j_call: TRBJ1-4; d_call: NA; cdr3_aa: CASSQDSADSLEKLFF; cdr3_nt: TGTGCCAGCAGCCAAGATTCAGCGGACAGTCTTGAAAAACTGTTTTTT
clone_size: NA; v_call: TRBV11-2; j_call: TRBJ1-1; d_call: NA; cdr3_aa: CASSRPGTEAFF; cdr3_nt: TGTGCCAGCAGTAGGCCGGGCACTGAAGCTTTCTTT
clone_size: NA; v_call: TRBV5-1; j_call: TRBJ2-2; d_call: NA; cdr3_aa: CASSSDSPTTVNTGELFF; cdr3_nt: TGCGCCAGCAGTTCAGACTCCCCCACGACCGTGAACACCGGGGAGCTGTTTTTT
clone_size: NA; v_call: TRBV5-1; j_call: TRBJ1-1; d_call: NA; cdr3_aa: CASSRGFYEAFF; cdr3_nt: TGCGCCAGCAGCCGAGGGTTCTATGAAGCTTTCTTT
clone_size: NA; v_call: TRBV5-6; j_call: TRBJ2-1; d_call: NA; cdr3_aa: CASSWGGPGTSNNEQFF; cdr3_nt: TGTGCCAGCAGCTGGGGGGGGCCCGGGACATCTAACAATGAGCAGTTCTTC
clone_size: NA; v_call: TRBV19; j_call: TRBJ1-5; d_call: NA; cdr3_aa: CASSNRGQPQHF; cdr3_nt: TGTGCCAGTAGTAATCGCGGTCAGCCCCAGCATTTT
clone_size: NA; v_call: TRBV28; j_call: TRBJ1-5; d_call: TRBD1; cdr3_aa: CASATGQGVGQPQHF; cdr3_nt: TGTGCCAGCGCCACGGGACAGGGCGTTGGACAGCCCCAGCATTTT
clone_size: few; v_call: TRBV5-4; j_call: TRBJ2-7; d_call: NA; cdr3_aa: CASSFTGTYEQYF; cdr3_nt: TGTGCCAGCAGCTTTACAGGGACCTACGAGCAGTACTTC
clone_size: NA; v_call: TRBV6-5; j_call: TRBJ2-2; d_call: NA; cdr3_aa: CASSFRSNTGELFF; cdr3_nt: TGTGCCAGCAGTTTCCGGTCGAACACCGGGGAGCTGTTTTTT
clone_size: NA; v_call: TRBV30; j_call: TRBJ1-3; d_call: TRBD1; cdr3_aa: CAWSSGTGPGNTIYF; cdr3_nt: TGTGCCTGGAGTTCCGGGACAGGGCCTGGAAACACCATATATTTT
clone_size: once; v_call: TRBV6-5; j_call: TRBJ1-5; d_call: NA; cdr3_aa: CASSYGQSNQPQHF; cdr3_nt: TGTGCCAGCAGTTATGGACAAAGCAATCAGCCCCAGCATTTT
clone_size: NA; v_call: TRBV5-6; j_call: TRBJ2-7; d_call: NA; cdr3_aa: CASSEISGPEQYF; cdr3_nt: TGTGCCAGCAGCGAGATCTCAGGTCCCGAGCAGTACTTC
clone_size: NA; v_call: TRBV14; j_call: TRBJ2-7; d_call: TRBD1; cdr3_aa: CASSPRDRLIYEQYF; cdr3_nt: TGTGCCAGCAGCCCCCGGGACAGGCTAATCTACGAGCAGTACTTC
clone_size: NA; v_call: TRBV6-5; j_call: TRBJ2-7; d_call: NA; cdr3_aa: CASSSSLAPVSYEQYF; cdr3_nt: TGTGCCAGCAGTTCCAGCCTAGCCCCTGTCTCCTACGAGCAGTACTTC
clone_size: NA; v_call: TRBV5-1; j_call: TRBJ1-1; d_call: TRBD1; cdr3_aa: CASSLQGRDTEAFF; cdr3_nt: TGCGCCAGCAGCTTACAGGGGAGAGACACTGAAGCTTTCTTT
clone_size: NA; v_call: TRBV28; j_call: TRBJ2-7; d_call: TRBD1; cdr3_aa: CASSTTGASYEQYF; cdr3_nt: TGTGCCAGCAGTACAACAGGGGCTTCCTACGAGCAGTACTTC
clone_size: NA; v_call: TRBV19; j_call: TRBJ2-7; d_call: TRBD2; cdr3_aa: CASSKTSASYEQYF; cdr3_nt: TGTGCCAGTAGTAAGACTAGCGCCTCCTACGAGCAGTACTTC
clone_size: NA; v_call: TRBV28; j_call: TRBJ2-1; d_call: TRBD1; cdr3_aa: CASSPGTGYQISYNEQFF; cdr3_nt: TGTGCCAGCAGCCCTGGGACAGGGTACCAAATCTCCTACAATGAGCAGTTCTTC
clone_size: NA; v_call: TRBV6-1; j_call: TRBJ2-7; d_call: TRBD2; cdr3_aa: CASSGLASAVDEQYF; cdr3_nt: TGTGCCAGCAGCGGACTAGCCTCGGCGGTAGACGAGCAGTACTTC
clone_size: NA; v_call: TRBV28; j_call: TRBJ1-5; d_call: TRBD1; cdr3_aa: CASSSGTGRYQPQHF; cdr3_nt: TGTGCCAGCAGTTCCGGGACAGGGCGATATCAGCCCCAGCATTTT
clone_size: NA; v_call: TRBV19; j_call: TRBJ2-1; d_call: TRBD2; cdr3_aa: CATASGGYNEQFF; cdr3_nt: TGTGCCACCGCTAGCGGGGGATACAATGAGCAGTTCTTC
clone_size: NA; v_call: TRBV5-1; j_call: TRBJ2-3; d_call: TRBD1; cdr3_aa: CASSSGTGGEFGPPDTQYF; cdr3_nt: TGCGCCAGCAGCTCTGGGACAGGGGGCGAATTTGGTCCTCCAGATACGCAGTATTTT
clone_size: NA; v_call: TRBV5-1; j_call: TRBJ1-2; d_call: TRBD1; cdr3_aa: CASSAGTAIYGYTF; cdr3_nt: TGCGCCAGCAGCGCCGGGACAGCAATCTATGGCTACACCTTC
clone_size: NA; v_call: TRBV4-1; j_call: TRBJ1-2; d_call: TRBD1; cdr3_aa: CASSQEDRATTKSYGYTF; cdr3_nt: TGCGCCAGCAGCCAAGAGGACAGGGCCACGACGAAATCCTATGGCTACACCTTC
clone_size: NA; v_call: TRBV15; j_call: TRBJ1-1; d_call: TRBD1; cdr3_aa: CATSRDQDREAPRRNTEAFF; cdr3_nt: TGTGCCACCAGCAGAGATCAAGACAGGGAGGCCCCTCGAAGAAACACTGAAGCTTTCTTT
clone_size: NA; v_call: TRBV6-6; j_call: TRBJ2-1; d_call: TRBD2; cdr3_aa: CASSYVSSGSGSEQFF; cdr3_nt: TGTGCCAGCAGTTATGTTTCTAGCGGGAGTGGTAGTGAGCAGTTCTTC
clone_size: NA; v_call: TRBV29-1; j_call: TRBJ2-6; d_call: NA; cdr3_aa: CSVEHRSSGANVLTF; cdr3_nt: TGCAGCGTTGAACACAGGAGCTCTGGGGCCAACGTCCTGACTTTC
clone_size: NA; v_call: TRBV7-2; j_call: TRBJ2-3; d_call: TRBD2; cdr3_aa: CASSRTSGSTDTQYF; cdr3_nt: TGTGCCAGCAGCCGGACTAGCGGGAGCACAGATACGCAGTATTTT
clone_size: NA; v_call: TRBV6-5; j_call: TRBJ2-7; d_call: NA; cdr3_aa: CASSLIATGTYEQYF; cdr3_nt: TGTGCCAGCAGTTTAATAGCGACCGGGACCTACGAGCAGTACTTC
clone_size: NA; v_call: TRBV11-2; j_call: TRBJ1-1; d_call: TRBD1; cdr3_aa: CASSFSRTGNTEAFF; cdr3_nt: TGTGCCAGCAGCTTTTCACGGACAGGTAACACTGAAGCTTTCTTT
clone_size: NA; v_call: TRBV28; j_call: TRBJ1-2; d_call: NA; cdr3_aa: CASSLSVQGYGYTF; cdr3_nt: TGTGCCAGCAGTTTATCTGTTCAGGGCTATGGCTACACCTTC
clone_size: NA; v_call: TRBV27; j_call: TRBJ1-1; d_call: NA; cdr3_aa: CASSPLYRYEAFF; cdr3_nt: TGTGCCAGCAGTCCCCTGTATCGTTATGAAGCTTTCTTT
clone_size: NA; v_call: TRBV7-9; j_call: TRBJ2-1; d_call: TRBD1; cdr3_aa: CASSLGSGTGLGYEQFF; cdr3_nt: TGTGCCAGCAGCTTAGGATCCGGGACAGGGCTGGGTTATGAGCAGTTCTTC